This T cell receptor (beta chain) was sequenced in a study of T-cell memory formation after mild COVID-19. Overall study context: Clustering of TCRs was largely donor specific. Notes on the study in general: Some clones that responded were present in memory (sampled pre-infection), which suggests cross-reactive memory joined.

TCRdb reprocessed the 5' RACE reads with MiXCR, giving one entry per CDR3 protein. The sample lists 120,000 or so distinct CDR3 sequences, approximately 6.3% occurring once. Ten or more counts support this clonotype. The antigen remains unidentified. Unmatched junction bases numbered 12, after V lost 5 bases and J lost 7 bases. The length of the CDR3 is 15 residues. Germline V lookup: CDR1 SEHNR, CDR2 FQNEAQ (reference sequence). The TCR was taken from an adult woman who had mild COVID-19 (a few samples of this study predate the infection). Cell type and time point are not known. The chain couples TRBV7-9 to TRBJ2-7, with 9 bases matching TRBD2. The sequenced sample consisted of PBMCs or a T cell subset sorted from them (not recorded which). In DNA, the CDR3 is TGTGCCAGCAGCCTCAGCACGAGACTAGCGGTTGAGCAGTACTTC. Encoded protein: CASSLSTRLAVEQYF.